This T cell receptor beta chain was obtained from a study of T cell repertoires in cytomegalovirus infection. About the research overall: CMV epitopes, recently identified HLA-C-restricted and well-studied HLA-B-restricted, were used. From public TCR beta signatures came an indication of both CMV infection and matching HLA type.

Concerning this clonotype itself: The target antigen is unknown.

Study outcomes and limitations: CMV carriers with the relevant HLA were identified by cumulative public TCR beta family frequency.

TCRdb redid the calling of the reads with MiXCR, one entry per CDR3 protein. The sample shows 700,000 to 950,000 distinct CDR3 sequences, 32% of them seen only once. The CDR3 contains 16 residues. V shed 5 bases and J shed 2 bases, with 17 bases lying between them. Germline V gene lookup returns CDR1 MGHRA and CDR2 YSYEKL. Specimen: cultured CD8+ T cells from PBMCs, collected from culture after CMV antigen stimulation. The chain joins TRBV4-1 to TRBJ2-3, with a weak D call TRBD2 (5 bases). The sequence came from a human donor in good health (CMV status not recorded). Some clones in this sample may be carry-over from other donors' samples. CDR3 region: CASSLLATPLTDTQYF. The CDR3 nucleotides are TGCGCCAGCAGCTTGCTAGCCACTCCACTCACAGATACGCAGTATTTT.